Reported below is one T cell receptor beta chain. Its cognate antigen has yet to be identified. No much larger clone exists at a distance of one base, and base qualities are not known. Looking up the germline V gene yields CDR1 SGHAT and CDR2 FQNNGV. Including the terminal cysteine and phenylalanine, the CDR3 comprises 15 residues. Kept here is only the CDR3 DNA, which spans 45 bases and is read in frame from base 1. Trimmed from V: 4 bases; trimmed from J: 0 bases; junction bases lacking a gene match: 2. The collaborating institutions used their own protocols to collect whole blood in K2EDTA tubes. For TCRbeta analysis, collaborator samples were shipped as frozen whole blood, as isolated PBMCs, or as DNA extracted from either sample type. TCRbeta CDR3 regions were amplified from genomic DNA by means of the immunoSEQ Assay, a bias-controlled multiplex PCR. The published analysis was carried out like this. Within the assay, amplification of reference gene primers was used to estimate how many nucleated cells each sample contained. Sequence reads were collapsed and filtered to measure the absolute abundance of every unique TCRbeta CDR3 rearrangement. For each sample, productive Simpson clonality was calculated as the square root of Simpson's diversity index over productive rearrangements. Entries here come from immuneACCESS through TCRdb and include only in-frame sequences with V and J called. Some clones fail to appear in such tables; in the studies checked, an unresolved V gene covers under half of the shortfall, and the cause of the remainder is unknown. Clone size and V and J calls were adopted from that table, with D and trimming inferred from the DNA. The sample contains around 53,000 clones, about four fifths of them found a single time. The top ten clonotypes cover approximately 19% of the sample.

This record belongs to a study of blood T cell repertoires in COVID-19 (dated by TCRdb to the early 2020s). About the investigation overall: Samples covering the acute and convalescent phases of COVID-19 were provided by collaborators in the United States, Italy and Spain. The prospective study material was composed of cDNA or gDNA derived from T cells, B-cell-depleted T cells, or PBMCs. The dataset comprised deeply sampled blood TCRbeta repertoires from subjects exposed to, actively infected with, or recovered from COVID-19. The repertoires were made available in a free public database intended to serve as a resource for research on the immune response to SARS-CoV-2. The samples were drawn from the first 160 participants of the ongoing ImmuneRACE study and from under 1,500 subjects provided by 6 global collaborators. A de-identified subject ID, COVID-19 status, age in years and sex were almost always included in the sample metadata. Where available, HLA class I and class II types were taken from metadata supplied by the sample provider and were not determined by assay-based typing.

Broader findings and caveats from the paper: Clinical and demographic metadata were provided uncurated, with the amount varying by source and participant.

Material: peripheral blood. The rearrangement combines TRBV11-2 with TRBJ2-2; TRBD1 lines up with 7 middle nucleotides. The receptor was derived from a man in his 70s with active COVID-19. The CDR3 amino acid sequence is: CASSSGQTNTGELFF. The DNA reads TGTGCCAGCAGCTCGGGACAGACGAACACCGGGGAGCTGTTTTTT.